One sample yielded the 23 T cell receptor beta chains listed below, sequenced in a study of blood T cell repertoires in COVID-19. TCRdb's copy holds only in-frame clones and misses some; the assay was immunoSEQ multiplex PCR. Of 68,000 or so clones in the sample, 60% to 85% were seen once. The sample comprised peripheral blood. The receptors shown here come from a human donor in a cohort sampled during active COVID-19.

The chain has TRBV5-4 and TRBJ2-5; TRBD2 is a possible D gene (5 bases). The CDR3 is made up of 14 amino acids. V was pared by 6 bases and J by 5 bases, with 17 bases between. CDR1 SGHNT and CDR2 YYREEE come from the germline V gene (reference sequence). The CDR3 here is CASTPPGGGETQYF. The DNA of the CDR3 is TGTGCCAGCACCCCCCCCGGAGGCGGGGAGACCCAGTACTTC.

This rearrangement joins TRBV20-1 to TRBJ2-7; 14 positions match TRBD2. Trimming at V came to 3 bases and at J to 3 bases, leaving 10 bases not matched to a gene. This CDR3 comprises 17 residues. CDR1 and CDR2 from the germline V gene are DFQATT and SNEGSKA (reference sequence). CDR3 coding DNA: TGCAGTGCTAGTCCGGGACTAGCGGGAGAATTTAGCTACGAGCAGTACTTC. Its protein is CSASPGLAGEFSYEQYF.

The CDR3 region has the DNA TGTGCCAGCACTAAGACAGGGATTGGCTACACCTTC. As protein: CASTKTGIGYTF. The rearrangement uses TRBV6-6 and TRBJ1-2; 7 bases line up with TRBD1. V shed 7 bases, J shed 7 bases, and the junction held 6 bases outside the gene matches. The germline V gene has CDR1 MNHNY and CDR2 SVGAGI (reference sequence). There are 12 residues in the CDR3.

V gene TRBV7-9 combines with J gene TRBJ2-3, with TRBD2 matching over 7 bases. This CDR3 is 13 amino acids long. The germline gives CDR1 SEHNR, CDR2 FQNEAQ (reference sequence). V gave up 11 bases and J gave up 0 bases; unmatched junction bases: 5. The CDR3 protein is CAGREASTDTQYF. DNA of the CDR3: TGTGCCGGCCGGGAGGCTAGCACAGATACGCAGTATTTT.

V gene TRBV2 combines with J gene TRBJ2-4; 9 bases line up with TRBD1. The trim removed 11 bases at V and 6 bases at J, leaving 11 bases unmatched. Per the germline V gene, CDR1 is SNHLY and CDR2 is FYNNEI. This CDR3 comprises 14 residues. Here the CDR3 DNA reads TGTGCCGGGCATACAGGGGGCAGCGGAAACATTCAGTACTTC. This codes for CAGHTGGSGNIQYF. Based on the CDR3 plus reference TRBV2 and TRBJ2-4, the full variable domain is EPEVTQTPSHQVTQMGQEVILRCVPISNHLYFYWYRQILGQKVEFLVSFYNNEISEKSEIFDDQFSVERPDGSNFTLKIRSTKLEDSAMYFCAGHTGGSGNIQYFGAGTRLSVL.

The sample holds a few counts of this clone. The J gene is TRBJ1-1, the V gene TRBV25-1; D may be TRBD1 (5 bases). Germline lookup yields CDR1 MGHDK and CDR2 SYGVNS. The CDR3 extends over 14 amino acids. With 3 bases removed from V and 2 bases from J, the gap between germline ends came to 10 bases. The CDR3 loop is CASSDQGPNTEAFF. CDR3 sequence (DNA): TGTGCCAGCAGTGACCAGGGCCCAAACACTGAAGCTTTCTTT.

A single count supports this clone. The CDR3 protein is CASGDLVPNTDTQYF. The DNA of the CDR3 is TGTGCCAGCGGCGACTTGGTCCCGAACACAGATACGCAGTATTTT. The chain has TRBV7-9 and TRBJ2-3; D gene uncertain. V dropped 8 bases and J dropped 2 bases, with 17 bases sitting between them. The CDR3 runs to 15 residues. Germline lookup yields CDR1 SEHNR and CDR2 FQNEAQ (reference sequence).

The CDR3 loop reads CASSLLRRGQETQYF. DNA for the CDR3: TGTGCCAGCAGCTTATTGCGTCGCGGGCAAGAGACCCAGTACTTC. This chain joins TRBV7-2 and TRBJ2-5; possible D gene TRBD2, 5 bases. From germline, CDR1 is SGHTA and CDR2 FQGNSA. The CDR3 has 15 amino acids. Trimming took 2 bases from V and 2 from J, leaving 12 bases between them. The entire variable domain, with the rest obtained from reference TRBV7-2 and TRBJ2-5, is as follows: GAGVSQSPSNKVTEKGKDVELRCDPISGHTALYWYRQSLGQGLEFLIYFQGNSAPDKSGLPSDRFSAERTGGSVSTLTIQRTQQEDSAVYLCASSLLRRGQETQYFGPGTRLLVL.

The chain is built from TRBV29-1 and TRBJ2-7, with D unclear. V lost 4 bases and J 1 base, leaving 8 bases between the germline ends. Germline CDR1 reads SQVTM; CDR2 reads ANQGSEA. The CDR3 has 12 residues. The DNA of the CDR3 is TGCAGCGTTGGAACTCGATCCTACGAGCAGTACTTC. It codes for CSVGTRSYEQYF.

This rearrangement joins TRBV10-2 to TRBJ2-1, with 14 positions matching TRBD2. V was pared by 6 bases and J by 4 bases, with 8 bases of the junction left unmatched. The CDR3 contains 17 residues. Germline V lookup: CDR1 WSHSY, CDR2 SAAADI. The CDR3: CASRRAGTSGSYNEQFF. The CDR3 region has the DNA TGCGCCAGCAGGCGAGCGGGGACTAGCGGGAGTTACAATGAGCAGTTCTTC.

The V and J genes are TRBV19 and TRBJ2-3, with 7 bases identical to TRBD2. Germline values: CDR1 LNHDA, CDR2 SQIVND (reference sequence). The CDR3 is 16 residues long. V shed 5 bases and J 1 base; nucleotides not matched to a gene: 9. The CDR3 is CASSPERDRGTDTQYF. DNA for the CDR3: TGTGCCAGTAGTCCTGAGCGGGATCGGGGCACAGATACGCAGTATTTT.

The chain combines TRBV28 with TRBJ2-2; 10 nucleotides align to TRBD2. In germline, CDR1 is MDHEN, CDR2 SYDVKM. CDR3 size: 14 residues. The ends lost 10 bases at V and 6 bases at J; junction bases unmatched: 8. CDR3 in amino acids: CAIKGLAGAGELFF. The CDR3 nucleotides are TGTGCCATCAAGGGGCTAGCGGGGGCCGGGGAGCTGTTTTTT.

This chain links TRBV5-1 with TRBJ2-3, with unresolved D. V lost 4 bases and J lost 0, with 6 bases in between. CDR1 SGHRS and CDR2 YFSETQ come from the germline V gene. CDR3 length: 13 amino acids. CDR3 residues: CASSPGSTDTQYF. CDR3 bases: TGCGCCAGCAGCCCGGGTAGCACAGATACGCAGTATTTT.

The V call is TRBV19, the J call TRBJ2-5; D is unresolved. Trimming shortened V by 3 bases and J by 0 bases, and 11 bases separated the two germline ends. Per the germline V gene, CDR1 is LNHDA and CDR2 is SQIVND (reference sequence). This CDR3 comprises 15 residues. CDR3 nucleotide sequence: TGTGCCAGTAGTATTAACACAAATAACCAAGAGACCCAGTACTTC. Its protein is CASSINTNNQETQYF. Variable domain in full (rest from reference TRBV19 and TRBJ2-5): DGGITQSPKYLFRKEGQNVTLSCEQNLNHDAMYWYRQDPGQGLRLIYYSQIVNDFQKGDIAEGYSVSREKKESFPLTVTSAQKNPTAFYLCASSINTNNQETQYFGPGTRLLVL.

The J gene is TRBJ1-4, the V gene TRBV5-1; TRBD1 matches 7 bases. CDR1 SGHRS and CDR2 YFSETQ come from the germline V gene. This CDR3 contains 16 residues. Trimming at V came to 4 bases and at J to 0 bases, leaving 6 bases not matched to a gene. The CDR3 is CASSATGFATNEKLFF. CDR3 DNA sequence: TGCGCCAGCAGCGCGACAGGGTTTGCAACTAATGAAAAACTGTTTTTT. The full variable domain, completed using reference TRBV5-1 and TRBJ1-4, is KAGVTQTPRYLIKTRGQQVTLSCSPISGHRSVSWYQQTPGQGLQFLFEYFSETQRNKGNFPGRFSGRQFSNSRSEMNVSTLELGDSALYLCASSATGFATNEKLFFGSGTQLSVL.

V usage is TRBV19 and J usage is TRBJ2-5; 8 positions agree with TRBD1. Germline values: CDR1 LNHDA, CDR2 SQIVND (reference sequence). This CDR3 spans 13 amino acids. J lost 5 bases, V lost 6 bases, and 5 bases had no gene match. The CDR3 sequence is CASSTTGAETQYF. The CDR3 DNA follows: TGTGCCAGTAGCACGACAGGGGCGGAGACCCAGTACTTC.

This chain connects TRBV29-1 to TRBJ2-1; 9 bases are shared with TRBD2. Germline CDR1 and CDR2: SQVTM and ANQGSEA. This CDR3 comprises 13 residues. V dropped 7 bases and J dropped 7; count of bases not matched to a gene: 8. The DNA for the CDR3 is TGCAGCGCCGGACTAGCGAGATGGAATGAGCAGTTCTTC. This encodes CSAGLARWNEQFF.

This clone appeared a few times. Here the CDR3 reads CSGQVRTEAFF. CDR3 DNA: TGCAGTGGACAGGTGAGGACTGAAGCTTTCTTT. The chain combines TRBV20-1 with TRBJ1-1, with a weak D call TRBD1 (6 bases). The CDR3 loop spans 11 amino acids. The V and J ends lost 7 bases and 5 bases respectively, with 11 bases between them. Germline V gene data show CDR1 as DFQATT and CDR2 as SNEGSKA (reference sequence).

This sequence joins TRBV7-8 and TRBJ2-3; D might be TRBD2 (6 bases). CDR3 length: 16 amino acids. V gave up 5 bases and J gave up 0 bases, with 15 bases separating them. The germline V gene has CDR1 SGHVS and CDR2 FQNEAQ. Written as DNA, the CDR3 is TGTGCCAGCAGCCCCAAACGAGCGGGCAGCACAGATACGCAGTATTTT. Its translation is CASSPKRAGSTDTQYF. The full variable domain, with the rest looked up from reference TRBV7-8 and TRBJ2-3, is GAGVSQSPRYKVAKRGQDVALRCDPISGHVSLFWYQQALGQGPEFLTYFQNEAQLDKSGLPSDRFFAERPEGSVSTLKIQRTQQEDSAVYLCASSPKRAGSTDTQYFGPGTRLTVL.

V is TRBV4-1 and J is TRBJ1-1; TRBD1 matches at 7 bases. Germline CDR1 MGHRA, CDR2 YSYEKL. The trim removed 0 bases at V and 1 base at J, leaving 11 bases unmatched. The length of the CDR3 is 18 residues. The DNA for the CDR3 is TGCGCCAGCAGCCAAGAACCGCGGACAGGCGTAACGAACACTGAAGCTTTCTTT. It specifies CASSQEPRTGVTNTEAFF.

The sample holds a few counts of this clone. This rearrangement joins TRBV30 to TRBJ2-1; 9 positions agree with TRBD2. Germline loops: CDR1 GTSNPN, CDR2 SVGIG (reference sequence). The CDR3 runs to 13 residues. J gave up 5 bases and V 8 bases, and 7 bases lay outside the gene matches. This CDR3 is CALRSGGNNEQFF. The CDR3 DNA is TGTGCCCTTAGAAGCGGGGGGAACAATGAGCAGTTCTTC.

CDR3 in amino acids: CASSTLTVGNTEAFF. The CDR3 DNA is TGCGCCAGCAGCACCCTGACAGTCGGGAACACTGAAGCTTTCTTT. The chain links TRBV5-1 to TRBJ1-1; a weak D match, TRBD1 (5 bases). The CDR3 is 15 amino acids. V lost 4 bases and J 1 base, leaving 14 bases between the germline ends. CDR1 and CDR2 from the germline V gene are SGHRS and YFSETQ.

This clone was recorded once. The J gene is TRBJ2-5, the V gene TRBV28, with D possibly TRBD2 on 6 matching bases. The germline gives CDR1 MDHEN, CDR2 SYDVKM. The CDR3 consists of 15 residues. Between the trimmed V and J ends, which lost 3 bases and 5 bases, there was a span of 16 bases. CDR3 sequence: CASSFVAVVLETQYF. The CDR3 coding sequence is TGTGCCAGCAGTTTCGTAGCGGTAGTTCTGGAGACCCAGTACTTC.